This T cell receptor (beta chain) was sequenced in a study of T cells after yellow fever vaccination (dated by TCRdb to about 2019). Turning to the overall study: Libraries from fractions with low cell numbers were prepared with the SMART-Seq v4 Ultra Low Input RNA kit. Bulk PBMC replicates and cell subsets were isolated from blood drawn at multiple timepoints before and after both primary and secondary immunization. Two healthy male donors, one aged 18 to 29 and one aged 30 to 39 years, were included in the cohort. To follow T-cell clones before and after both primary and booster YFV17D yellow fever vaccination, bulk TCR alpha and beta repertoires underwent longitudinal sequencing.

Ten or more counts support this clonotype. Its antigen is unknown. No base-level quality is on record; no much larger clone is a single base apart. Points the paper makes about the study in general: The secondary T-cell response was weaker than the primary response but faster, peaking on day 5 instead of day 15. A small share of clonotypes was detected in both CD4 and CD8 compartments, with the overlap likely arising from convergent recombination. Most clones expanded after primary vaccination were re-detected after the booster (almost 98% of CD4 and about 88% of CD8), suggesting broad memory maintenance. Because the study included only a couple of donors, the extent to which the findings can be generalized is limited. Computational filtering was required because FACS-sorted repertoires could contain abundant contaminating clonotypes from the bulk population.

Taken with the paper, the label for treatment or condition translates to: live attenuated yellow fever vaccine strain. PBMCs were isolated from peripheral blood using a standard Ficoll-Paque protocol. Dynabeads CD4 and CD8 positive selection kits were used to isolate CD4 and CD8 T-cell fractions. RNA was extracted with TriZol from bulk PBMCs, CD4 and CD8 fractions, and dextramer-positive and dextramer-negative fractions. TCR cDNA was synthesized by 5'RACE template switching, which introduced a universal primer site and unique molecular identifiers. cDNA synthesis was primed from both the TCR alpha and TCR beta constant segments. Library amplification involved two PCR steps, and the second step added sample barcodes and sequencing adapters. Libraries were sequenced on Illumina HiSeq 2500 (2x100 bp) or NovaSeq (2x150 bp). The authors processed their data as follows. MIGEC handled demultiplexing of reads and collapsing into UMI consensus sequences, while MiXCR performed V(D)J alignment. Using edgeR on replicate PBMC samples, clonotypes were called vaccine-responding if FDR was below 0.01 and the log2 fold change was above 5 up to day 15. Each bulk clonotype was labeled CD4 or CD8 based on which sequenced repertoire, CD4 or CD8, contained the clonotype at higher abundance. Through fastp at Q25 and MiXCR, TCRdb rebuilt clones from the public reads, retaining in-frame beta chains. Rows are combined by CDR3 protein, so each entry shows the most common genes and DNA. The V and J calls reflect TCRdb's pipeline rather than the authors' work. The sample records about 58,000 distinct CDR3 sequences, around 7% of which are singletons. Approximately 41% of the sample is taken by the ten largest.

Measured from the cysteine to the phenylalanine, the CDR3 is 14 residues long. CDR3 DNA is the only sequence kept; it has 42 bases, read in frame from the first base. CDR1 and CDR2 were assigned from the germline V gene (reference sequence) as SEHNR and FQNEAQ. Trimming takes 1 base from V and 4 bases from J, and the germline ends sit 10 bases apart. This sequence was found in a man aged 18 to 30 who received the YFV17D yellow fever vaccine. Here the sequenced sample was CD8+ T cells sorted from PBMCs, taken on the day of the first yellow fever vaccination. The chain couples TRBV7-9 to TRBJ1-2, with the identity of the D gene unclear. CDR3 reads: CASSLGFAVYGYTF. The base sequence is TGTGCCAGCAGCTTAGGGTTTGCGGTCTATGGCTACACCTTC.